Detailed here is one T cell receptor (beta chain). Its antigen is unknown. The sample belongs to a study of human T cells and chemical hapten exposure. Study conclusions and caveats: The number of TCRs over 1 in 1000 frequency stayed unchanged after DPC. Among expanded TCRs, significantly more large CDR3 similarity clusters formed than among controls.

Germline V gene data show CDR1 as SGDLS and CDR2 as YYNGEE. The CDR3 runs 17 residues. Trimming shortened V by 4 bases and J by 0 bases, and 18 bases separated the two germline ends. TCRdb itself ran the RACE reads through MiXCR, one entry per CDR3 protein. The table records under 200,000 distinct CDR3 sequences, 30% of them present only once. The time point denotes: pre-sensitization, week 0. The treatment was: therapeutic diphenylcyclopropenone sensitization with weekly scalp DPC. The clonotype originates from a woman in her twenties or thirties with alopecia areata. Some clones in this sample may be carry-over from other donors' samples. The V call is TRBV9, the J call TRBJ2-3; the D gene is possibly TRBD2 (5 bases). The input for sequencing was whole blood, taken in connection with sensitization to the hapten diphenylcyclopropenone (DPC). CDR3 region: CASSPHGGPSSTDTQYF. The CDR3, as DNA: TGTGCCAGCAGCCCCCACGGAGGTCCTTCTAGCACAGATACGCAGTATTTT.